Described below is a single TCR beta chain sequence and its context. Its antigen is still unknown. This CDR3 has 13 residues. Germline V gene sequence: CDR1 SGHVS, CDR2 FQNEAQ. The germline V and J ends were trimmed by 5 bases and 4 bases, with 9 bases remaining between them. This specimen comes from a study of T cell repertoires in cytomegalovirus infection. Using its own MiXCR run on the reads, TCRdb lists one record per CDR3 protein. The data show around 430,000 distinct CDR3 sequences, with approximately 42% seen just once and roughly two fifths held by the top ten. This specimen consisted of cultured PBMCs, obtained from culture after CMV antigen stimulation. The clonotype comes from a human donor in good health (CMV status not recorded). Some clones in this sample may be carry-over from other donors' samples. V is TRBV7-8 and J is TRBJ2-4, with TRBD1 as a possible D gene (6 bases). The CDR3 loop reads CASSPGQKNIQYF. The CDR3 DNA reads TGTGCCAGCAGCCCCGGACAGAAAAACATTCAGTACTTC. The full variable domain, with the rest looked up from reference TRBV7-8 and TRBJ2-4, is GAGVSQSPRYKVAKRGQDVALRCDPISGHVSLFWYQQALGQGPEFLTYFQNEAQLDKSGLPSDRFFAERPEGSVSTLKIQRTQQEDSAVYLCASSPGQKNIQYFGAGTRLSVL.